This is a list of T cell receptor beta chains from one sample in a study of blood T cell repertoires in COVID-19. Clones were read by immunoSEQ multiplex PCR, and TCRdb kept only the in-frame ones, dropping some. This sample carries a few hundred thousand clones, around 85% of them seen once, and the ten largest clones take roughly 3.7%. Sequencing used peripheral blood. The receptors were sampled from a woman aged 18 to 35 with acute or convalescent COVID-19. The CDR3 runs from the conserved cysteine through the conserved F or W. A D gene is named only where the DNA matches it firmly. Only part of the rows carry a size: once, few, many, or a class if the clone is expanded.

d_call clone_size j_call v_call cdr3_nt cdr3_aa
TRBD2 NA TRBJ2-1 TRBV5-4 TGTGCCAGCAGGAACCCAGCGGGGGAGGATGAGCAGTTCTTC CASRNPAGEDEQFF
NA NA TRBJ2-7 TRBV6-5 TGTGCCAGCAGCTTGACAGGAGCTTACGAGCAGTACTTC CASSLTGAYEQYF
TRBD2 NA TRBJ2-1 TRBV7-9 TGTGCCACCTACGGGGGGAACTCCTACAATGAGCAGTTCTTC CATYGGNSYNEQFF
TRBD2 NA TRBJ2-1 TRBV6-4 TGTGCCAGCAGCTCACTAGCGGGGAGCGACAATGAGCAGTTCTTC CASSSLAGSDNEQFF
TRBD1 once TRBJ1-1 TRBV2 TGTGCCAGGACGTCCGGGACAGGAATTTTAGATGGTGAAGCTTTCTTT CARTSGTGILDGEAFF
TRBD1 NA TRBJ2-7 TRBV27 TGTGCCAGCAGTACTCAGACAGGGTTATACGAGCAGTACTTC CASSTQTGLYEQYF
TRBD1 NA TRBJ1-3 TRBV5-1 TGCGCCAGCAGCTCCGGACAGGTCCCGGGAAACACCATATATTTT CASSSGQVPGNTIYF
TRBD1 NA TRBJ1-2 TRBV30 TGTGCCTGGAGTGTACGGACAGGGGCTGGCTACACCTTC CAWSVRTGAGYTF
NA few TRBJ1-3 TRBV11-2 TGTGCCAGCAGCCTACCCTCTGGAAACACCATATATTTT CASSLPSGNTIYF
TRBD2 NA TRBJ2-5 TRBV19 TGTGCCAGTATGGCGCGGGAGATGGAGACCCAGTACTTC CASMAREMETQYF
TRBD1 NA TRBJ1-6 TRBV23-1 TGCGCCAGCAGTCAATCAGAGGGACAGGGTGCGTCACCCCTCCACTTT CASSQSEGQGASPLHF